The clone carrying this T cell receptor (beta chain) occurred a few times. This entry comes from a study of T cell changes during pregnancy in multiple sclerosis. The V gene end was trimmed by 0 bases and the J gene end by 2 bases; junction bases not matched to a gene: 4. This CDR3 has 16 amino acids. Germline V gene lookup returns CDR1 SGDLS and CDR2 YYNGEE. Using immunoSEQ multiplex PCR, the repertoire was profiled, and TCRdb retains in-frame clones only, with some absent. The profile shows some 42,000 clones, about 90% of them singletons. The clonotype comes from a female donor with multiple sclerosis, enrolled in a pregnancy study. The V call is TRBV9, the J call TRBJ2-1, with 8 bases matching TRBD2. The starting material was CD4+ T cells from peripheral blood mononuclear cells, obtained after pregnancy. CDR3 sequence: CASSVVSRGAYNEQFF. The DNA of the CDR3 is TGTGCCAGCAGCGTAGTTTCGCGGGGGGCCTACAATGAGCAGTTCTTC.